This T cell receptor (beta chain) was profiled in a study of prognosis after radiotherapy for stage I lung cancer. Overall study: Considered medically inoperable were all of the patients with non-small cell lung cancer.

This clonotype was observed many times. Its target is unknown. This CDR3 region has 16 residues. V lost 3 bases, J lost 2 bases, and 17 bases lay in between. The germline V gene has CDR1 SGHAT and CDR2 FQNNGV. Genomic DNA provided the template from which TCR beta CDR3 was amplified by two-round multiplex PCR. Every TRBV and TRBJ gene had its own specific primer in first-round PCR. TCRdb processed the multiplex PCR reads anew with MiXCR; each CDR3 protein has one entry. The table has about 35,000 distinct CDR3 sequences, about 34% seen once. Points from the study as a whole: Medians of roughly 10,000 versus 7,000 showed unique TCR clone counts falling after stereotactic body radiation therapy.

Sequences were derived from PBMCs, sampled before or after stereotactic body radiation therapy (not recorded which). V gene TRBV11-2 combines with J gene TRBJ2-7; D possibly corresponds to TRBD1 (5 bases). The TCR comes from a donor of 50 years or more with non-small cell lung cancer. Here the CDR3 reads CASSFWSGRATYEQYF. For the CDR3, the DNA is TGTGCCAGCAGCTTCTGGTCAGGCAGGGCCACCTACGAGCAGTACTTC.